These 2 T cell receptor beta chains share one sample of origin, sequenced in a study of identical twins. TCRdb recomputed calls from the 5' RACE reads with MiXCR, one row per CDR3 protein. The sample consists of 280,000 or so distinct CDR3 sequences, under 9% of them appearing once. These data also formed part of another study, on yellow fever vaccine responses in identical twins.

Sequencing input: memory (CD45RO+) T cells sorted from blood. Receptors originate from a woman between 18 and 29 years old in good health.

The gene calls are TRBV5-5 and TRBJ2-7, with D tentatively TRBD2 (6 bases). Germline V CDR1 and CDR2: SGHKS, YYEKEE (reference sequence). CDR3 size: 13 residues. The CDR3, as DNA: TGTGCCAGCAGCTTCGGGGACTCCTACGAGCAGTTCGTC. Protein sequence: CASSFGDSYEQFV.

This clonotype was observed at least ten times. V gene TRBV3-1 combines with J gene TRBJ2-3; weak D call: TRBD2 (6 bases). Trimming pared 3 bases from V and 0 bases from J, leaving 10 bases between. The germline CDR1 and CDR2 sequences are LGHDT and YNNKEL (reference sequence). This CDR3 has 15 amino acids. In DNA, the CDR3 is TGTGCCAGCAGCCATGGGGGGACTAGCACAGATACGCAGTATTTT. Translated: CASSHGGTSTDTQYF.